The rows below give T cell receptor beta chains drawn from one sample of a study of cytotoxic CD8 clonotypes in ibrutinib-treated CLL. Profiling relied on immunoSEQ multiplex PCR, and the TCRdb table lists in-frame clones only, not all of them. The sample records 40,000 or so clones, approximately 65% being singletons. The sequences come from PBMCs, collected after 24 months of ibrutinib treatment. These receptors were taken from a human donor with chronic lymphocytic leukemia. The CDR3 runs from the conserved cysteine through the conserved F or W. Each record gives: J gene, D gene, V gene, CDR3 protein. D genes are given only for firm matches.

J: TRBJ2-7; D: TRBD2; V: TRBV18; CDR3: CASSLLAGYYEQYF
J: TRBJ2-2; D: NA; V: TRBV2; CDR3: CASSGRSTGELFF
J: TRBJ1-5; D: NA; V: TRBV5-6; CDR3: CASSLARGWQPQHF
J: TRBJ1-2; D: NA; V: TRBV7-9; CDR3: CASNLTALWGTSGGYTF
J: TRBJ2-1; D: NA; V: TRBV5-1; CDR3: CASSLAESYNEQFF
J: TRBJ1-5; D: NA; V: TRBV4-2; CDR3: CASSPEWENQPQHF
J: TRBJ1-4; D: NA; V: TRBV29-1; CDR3: CSVEVLAPTNEKLFF
J: TRBJ1-1; D: NA; V: TRBV6-5; CDR3: CASSRPGDNTEAFF
J: TRBJ2-1; D: NA; V: TRBV6-5; CDR3: CASSSGVQGGEQFF
J: TRBJ2-7; D: TRBD2; V: TRBV14; CDR3: CASSQDLILAGVGEQYF
J: TRBJ2-7; D: TRBD1; V: TRBV18; CDR3: CASSPLPPGTGNHEQYF
J: TRBJ2-5; D: TRBD2; V: TRBV2; CDR3: CASNPSGGRGETQYF
J: TRBJ2-5; D: NA; V: TRBV30; CDR3: CAWRRGQRETQYF
J: TRBJ1-2; D: NA; V: TRBV5-1; CDR3: CASSARDFYGYTF
J: TRBJ1-5; D: NA; V: TRBV7-2; CDR3: CASSLGGRSNQPQHF
J: TRBJ2-1; D: TRBD2; V: TRBV12-5; CDR3: CASGVTSGVGNEQFF
J: TRBJ2-7; D: NA; V: TRBV29-1; CDR3: CSVGGPTGGGGGQYF
J: TRBJ2-3; D: NA; V: TRBV9; CDR3: CASSSGTTNTDTQYF
J: TRBJ1-1; D: NA; V: TRBV7-9; CDR3: CASRPSGEIGTEAFF
J: TRBJ2-1; D: TRBD2; V: TRBV6-1; CDR3: CASSEAWGASGRGEQFF
J: TRBJ2-7; D: NA; V: TRBV19; CDR3: CASGEFYEQYF
J: TRBJ1-5; D: NA; V: TRBV4-1; CDR3: CASSQVVTGNQPQHF
J: TRBJ2-2; D: NA; V: TRBV6-6; CDR3: CASSYDGGTMSGELFF
J: TRBJ2-1; D: NA; V: TRBV7-6; CDR3: CASSGYNEQFF
J: TRBJ1-6; D: NA; V: TRBV13; CDR3: CASSATPRVENSPLHF
J: TRBJ1-5; D: NA; V: TRBV28; CDR3: CASSLGTSHNQPQHF
J: TRBJ2-5; D: NA; V: TRBV28; CDR3: CASSLRLIQETQYF
J: TRBJ1-1; D: NA; V: TRBV6-5; CDR3: CASSARRTMNTEAFF
J: TRBJ2-3; D: NA; V: TRBV10-1; CDR3: CASSAAGWSDTQYF
J: TRBJ2-5; D: NA; V: TRBV7-3; CDR3: CASSSRQETQYF
J: TRBJ2-1; D: TRBD2; V: TRBV18; CDR3: CASSLSGSSNEQFF
J: TRBJ2-5; D: NA; V: TRBV12-2; CDR3: CASHPGLAGGPGRRETQYF
J: TRBJ1-4; D: NA; V: TRBV11-2; CDR3: CASSFAGAGVGEKLFF
J: TRBJ2-5; D: NA; V: TRBV28; CDR3: CASSLRGKRETQYF
J: TRBJ2-3; D: NA; V: TRBV9; CDR3: CASSVTGVTDTQYF
J: TRBJ2-2; D: NA; V: TRBV30; CDR3: CAWRGGTFGPGELFF
J: TRBJ1-3; D: TRBD1; V: TRBV5-1; CDR3: CASSLGTGKGNTIYF
J: TRBJ1-5; D: TRBD1; V: TRBV6-5; CDR3: CASKRGTGSNQPQHF
J: TRBJ1-2; D: TRBD1; V: TRBV7-2; CDR3: CASSFQGAEGYTF
J: TRBJ1-2; D: NA; V: TRBV13; CDR3: CASSFRAGGGYTF
J: TRBJ1-2; D: NA; V: TRBV4-2; CDR3: CASSQHGQPYGYTF
J: TRBJ2-5; D: NA; V: TRBV28; CDR3: CASSFYPYPVEETQYF
J: TRBJ1-6; D: NA; V: TRBV30; CDR3: CAWSPGLGANSPLHF
J: TRBJ2-7; D: NA; V: TRBV19; CDR3: CASSGRTFEQYF
J: TRBJ1-2; D: NA; V: TRBV7-8; CDR3: CASSPRDRAGYTF
J: TRBJ1-2; D: NA; V: TRBV5-1; CDR3: CASRGGLLGGYTF
J: TRBJ1-2; D: NA; V: TRBV7-3; CDR3: CASSLRAGTGAVGYTF
J: TRBJ1-2; D: NA; V: TRBV19; CDR3: CASSEEWDGYGYTF
J: TRBJ1-2; D: TRBD1; V: TRBV30; CDR3: CALDRENSGYTF
J: TRBJ1-2; D: NA; V: TRBV5-1; CDR3: CASSLGPGGGYTF
J: TRBJ1-1; D: TRBD1; V: TRBV15; CDR3: CATSRAAGQGDTEAFF
J: TRBJ2-7; D: NA; V: TRBV18; CDR3: CASSPHRENEQYF
J: TRBJ1-4; D: NA; V: TRBV5-1; CDR3: CASSFLPRGGDEKLFF
J: TRBJ2-7; D: NA; V: TRBV7-9; CDR3: CASSLARYEQYF
J: TRBJ2-7; D: NA; V: TRBV29-1; CDR3: CSVGGGAPLYEQYF
J: TRBJ2-7; D: TRBD1; V: TRBV6-1; CDR3: CASSEIGQGGYEQYF
J: TRBJ2-7; D: TRBD2; V: TRBV5-4; CDR3: CASSAAGLAGDEQYF
J: TRBJ1-4; D: NA; V: TRBV28; CDR3: CASSLGGQPQGGEKLFF